This entry lists 2 T cell receptor beta chains sequenced from one sample in a study of T cell repertoires in cytomegalovirus infection. TCRdb reprocessed the reads via MiXCR and lists one record per CDR3 protein. Of a few hundred thousand distinct CDR3 sequences in the sample, almost 40% are singletons; the top ten hold more than 40%. No antigen is known for these receptors. The sequenced sample was cultured PBMCs, obtained from culture after CMV antigen stimulation. Receptors originate from a human donor in good health (CMV status not recorded). Some clones in this sample may be carry-over from other donors' samples.

The J gene is TRBJ2-5, the V gene TRBV20-1; D gene unclear. Germline V lookup: CDR1 DFQATT, CDR2 SNEGSKA (reference sequence). This CDR3 contains 13 residues. The V gene lost 5 bases and the J gene lost 5 bases, with 15 bases spanning the gap. The CDR3 is CSALLSDGETQYF. In nucleotides, the CDR3 is TGCAGTGCTCTGCTCTCTGATGGGGAGACCCAGTACTTC.

The genes are TRBV2 and TRBJ2-1; 11 positions match TRBD2. V shed 5 bases, J shed 5 bases, and the junction held 8 bases outside the gene matches. Germline CDR1 reads SNHLY; CDR2 reads FYNNEI. This CDR3 contains 16 residues. The CDR3 loop reads CASSIMTSGINNEQFF. Here the CDR3 DNA reads TGTGCCAGCAGTATAATGACTAGCGGGATTAACAATGAGCAGTTCTTC.